The 18 T cell receptor beta chains reported below all come from one sample, sequenced in a study of OX40 agonist ivuxolimab in advanced cancers. The protocol was immunoSEQ multiplex PCR, while the TCRdb copy is restricted to in-frame clones and leaves out a portion. The sample shows 100,000 or so clones, less than 95% of them seen only once. The specimen was CD4+ or CD8+ T cells sorted from blood, collected in a trial of the OX40 agonist ivuxolimab. These receptors were collected from an adult with an advanced solid tumor such as melanoma, head and neck, liver or kidney cancer.

The chain couples TRBV28 to TRBJ2-1; TRBD1 matches 9 bases. The CDR3 covers 16 residues. V trimming: 6 bases; J trimming: 1 base; junction bases outside the gene matches: 7. Germline CDR1 and CDR2: MDHEN and SYDVKM. CDR3 in amino acids: CASSQTGGLSYNEQFF. CDR3 nucleotides: TGTGCCAGCAGCCAAACAGGGGGCCTGTCCTACAATGAGCAGTTCTTC.

The rearrangement joins TRBV7-2 to TRBJ1-3; possible D gene TRBD1, 6 bases. The CDR3 loop spans 16 amino acids. Germline assignment: CDR1 SGHTA and CDR2 FQGNSA. V was cut by 7 bases and J by 3 bases, with 19 bases left in between. CDR3: CASTRLQGVGGNTIYF. The CDR3 DNA reads TGTGCCAGCACCCGCTTACAGGGAGTAGGTGGAAACACCATATATTTT.

The chain uses TRBV5-1 and TRBJ2-1, with TRBD2 matching over 9 bases. The CDR3 covers 15 residues. Germline V gene data show CDR1 as SGHRS and CDR2 as YFSETQ. The V gene end was trimmed by 4 bases and the J gene end by 1 base; junction bases not matched to a gene: 3. CDR3 region: CASSPGLASYNEQFF. For the CDR3, the DNA is TGCGCCAGCAGCCCAGGACTAGCGTCCTACAATGAGCAGTTCTTC. Complete variable domain (other parts from reference TRBV5-1 and TRBJ2-1): KAGVTQTPRYLIKTRGQQVTLSCSPISGHRSVSWYQQTPGQGLQFLFEYFSETQRNKGNFPGRFSGRQFSNSRSEMNVSTLELGDSALYLCASSPGLASYNEQFFGPGTRLTVL.

The chain links TRBV4-2 to TRBJ2-3; D may match TRBD1 or TRBD2 (7 bases each). V was clipped by 3 bases and J by 2 bases, with 33 bases between them. This CDR3 contains 22 residues. Germline CDR1 reads LGHNA; CDR2 reads YNFKEQ. Here the CDR3 DNA reads TGTGCCAGCAGCCAGGCAGGGGGGCGGGGGAATGCCGACACTCTCTTCACAGATACGCAGTATTTT. Its translation: CASSQAGGRGNADTLFTDTQYF.

CDR3 DNA: TGTGCCAGCAGTGAAAGGGACAGGGTAGGAGAGACCCAGTACTTC. Translating it yields CASSERDRVGETQYF. This rearrangement joins TRBV6-1 to TRBJ2-5, with 9 bases matching TRBD1. Germline values: CDR1 MNHNS, CDR2 SASEGT. The CDR3 spans 15 residues. After removal of 2 bases from V and 4 bases from J, the junction contained 5 bases not matched to a gene.

The V and J genes are TRBV11-2 and TRBJ2-5; D is ambiguous. Germline V gives CDR1 SGHAT, CDR2 FQNNGV. CDR3 length equals 15 residues. V was shortened by 1 base and J by 2 bases, with 11 bases between the two germline ends. CDR3: CASSLGSLKQETQYF. The CDR3 nucleotides are TGTGCCAGCAGCTTAGGATCACTGAAACAAGAGACCCAGTACTTC.

This chain connects TRBV7-9 to TRBJ2-7; no firm D call. Germline CDR1 SEHNR, CDR2 FQNEAQ (reference sequence). The V end was cut by 2 bases, the J end by 8 bases, with 7 bases between. The CDR3 length is 11 residues. CDR3 region: CASSLTQKQYF. CDR3 coding DNA: TGTGCCAGCAGCTTAACACAAAAGCAGTACTTC.

The chain combines TRBV7-9 with TRBJ2-5; D might be TRBD1 or TRBD2, each matching 7 bases. This CDR3 is 15 amino acids long. V lost 3 bases, J lost 5 bases, and 16 bases lay in between. Germline CDR1 and CDR2: SEHNR and FQNEAQ (reference sequence). The CDR3 loop is CASSFEAGGVETQYF. Written as DNA, the CDR3 is TGTGCCAGCAGCTTTGAGGCAGGGGGGGTGGAGACCCAGTACTTC.

V and J are TRBV7-9 and TRBJ2-2; a possible D gene is TRBD1 (6 bases). V lost 8 bases, J lost 4 bases, and 26 bases lay in between. This CDR3 spans 18 amino acids. CDR1 SEHNR and CDR2 FQNEAQ come from the germline V gene (reference sequence). The CDR3 is CASGHLGTGTQFTGELFF. Written as DNA, the CDR3 is TGTGCCAGCGGACACTTGGGTACAGGGACCCAGTTCACCGGGGAGCTGTTTTTT.

The sample holds a few counts of this clone. This sequence joins TRBV2 and TRBJ1-5, with D unresolved. V shed 6 bases and J shed 9 bases, with 15 bases lying between them. Germline V gene data show CDR1 as SNHLY and CDR2 as FYNNEI. CDR3 length equals 13 residues. DNA for the CDR3: TGTGCCAGCAGAAGCTCTAATAGATCGCCCCAGCATTTT. Translation: CASRSSNRSPQHF. The full variable domain, completed using reference TRBV2 and TRBJ1-5, is EPEVTQTPSHQVTQMGQEVILRCVPISNHLYFYWYRQILGQKVEFLVSFYNNEISEKSEIFDDQFSVERPDGSNFTLKIRSTKLEDSAMYFCASRSSNRSPQHFGDGTRLSIL.

The rearrangement joins TRBV11-2 to TRBJ2-1, with 10 bases fitting TRBD2. The ends lost 1 base at V and 8 bases at J; junction bases unmatched: 11. The CDR3 has 17 amino acids. Germline V gives CDR1 SGHAT, CDR2 FQNNGV. The CDR3 is CASSLGTSGTRGDEQFF. In DNA form, the CDR3 reads TGTGCCAGCAGCTTAGGAACTAGCGGGACTAGGGGGGATGAGCAGTTCTTC.

This clone was found a few times. The V call is TRBV14, the J call TRBJ2-5; 7 bases map to TRBD2. V trimming: 3 bases; J trimming: 5 bases; junction bases outside the gene matches: 9. The CDR3 extends over 15 amino acids. Per germline, CDR1 SGHDN and CDR2 FVKESK. For the CDR3, the DNA is TGTGCCAGCAGCCACCGGACTAGAGGTGGGGAGACCCAGTACTTC. It yields the protein CASSHRTRGGETQYF. Full variable domain (outside the CDR3, taken from reference TRBV14 and TRBJ2-5): EAGVTQFPSHSVIEKGQTVTLRCDPISGHDNLYWYRRVMGKEIKFLLHFVKESKQDESGMPNNRFLAERTGGTYSTLKVQPAELEDSGVYFCASSHRTRGGETQYFGPGTRLLVL.

This chain connects TRBV5-1 to TRBJ2-5; D unclear. The J call is uncertain, as TRBJ2-7 better fits the DNA end. This CDR3 comprises 13 residues. CDR1 and CDR2 (germline): SGHRS, YFSETQ. The DNA of the CDR3 is TGCGCCAGCAGCTTGGCGTCTGGATACGAGCAGTACTTC. This gives the protein CASSLASGYEQYF.

The rearrangement joins TRBV4-3 to TRBJ2-3; 7 positions agree with TRBD2. Germline V gives CDR1 LGHNA, CDR2 YSLEER. CDR3 length: 18 residues. J was trimmed by 5 bases and V by 4 bases; bases with no gene match: 18. The CDR3 is CASSLRPHGAGDGDTQYF. In nucleotides, the CDR3 is TGCGCCAGCAGCCTCAGGCCCCACGGTGCGGGAGACGGAGATACGCAGTATTTT.

This clone occurred once. The chain combines TRBV7-2 with TRBJ1-5; TRBD1 agrees at 8 bases. This CDR3 spans 15 amino acids. With V trimmed by 4 bases and J by 2 bases, 4 bases remained unmatched. The germline V gene has CDR1 SGHTA and CDR2 FQGNSA. This CDR3 is CASSSGQGGNQPQHF. CDR3 DNA: TGTGCCAGCAGCTCCGGACAGGGAGGCAATCAGCCCCAGCATTTT.

The chain joins TRBV5-1 to TRBJ1-2, with unresolved D. V gave up 4 bases and J gave up 7 bases, with 20 bases separating them. The CDR3 has 15 amino acids. CDR1 and CDR2 (germline): SGHRS, YFSETQ. CDR3 DNA: TGCGCCAGCAGCCCGTCGGTAGCCCGCAAGGGTGGCTACACCTTC. As protein: CASSPSVARKGGYTF. The full variable domain, in which reference TRBV5-1 and TRBJ1-2 provide the parts outside the CDR3, is KAGVTQTPRYLIKTRGQQVTLSCSPISGHRSVSWYQQTPGQGLQFLFEYFSETQRNKGNFPGRFSGRQFSNSRSEMNVSTLELGDSALYLCASSPSVARKGGYTFGSGTRLTVV.

Points on this clone: The final CDR3 position lacks the conserved phenylalanine or tryptophan, pointing to a likely read error. Because the CDR3's place on the DNA is in doubt, the DNA is left out and the CDR3 is given as listed by TCRdb. The rearrangement uses TRBV6-5 and TRBJ1-4; the D call in the table, TRBD1, was not verified against the DNA. The CDR3 numbers 12 amino acids, ends counted. CDR1 is MNHEY and CDR2 is SVGAGI in the germline V gene. This CDR3 reads CASIFNDRGWIS.

This clone occurred once. The rearrangement links TRBV5-4 to TRBJ2-7; 9 nucleotides line up with TRBD2. The CDR3 spans 16 residues. Germline trimming cut 0 bases from V and 0 bases from J; bases unmatched to any gene: 4. From germline, CDR1 is SGHNT and CDR2 YYREEE (reference sequence). The CDR3 spells CASSLGASGISYEQYF. The CDR3 coding sequence is TGTGCCAGCAGCTTGGGGGCTAGCGGGATCTCCTACGAGCAGTACTTC.